This passage covers 14 T cell receptor beta chains from one sample sequenced in a study of Graves' ophthalmopathy and Graves' hyperthyroidism. Beta-chain TCR CDR3 regions were amplified from RNA transcripts. Second-round multiplex PCR followed a first-round RT-PCR using HTBI primers. TCRdb independently ran MiXCR on the multiplex PCR reads; one entry per CDR3 protein. Of about 1.1 million distinct CDR3 sequences listed, around a third were seen once; the top ten hold 11%. The sample comprised peripheral blood or thyroid tissue (not recorded which). These receptors originate from an adult man with Graves' hyperthyroidism.

This chain uses TRBV7-2 with TRBJ1-6; the D gene is possibly TRBD1 (6 bases). Germline loops: CDR1 SGHTA, CDR2 FQGNSA. Trimming took 3 bases from V and 8 from J, leaving 17 bases between them. The CDR3 has 16 residues. The CDR3 DNA is TGTGCCAGCAGCTTCCCCGAACAGGGTGAGGATTCACCCCTCCACTTT. It codes for CASSFPEQGEDSPLHF.

This clonotype was counted at least ten times. The chain uses TRBV7-3 and TRBJ2-7; possible D gene TRBD2, 6 bases. V was pared by 8 bases and J by 2 bases, with 19 bases between. The CDR3 is made up of 15 amino acids. Germline CDR1 SGHTA, CDR2 FQGTGA. DNA for the CDR3: TGTGCCAGCTCCCTCAGGCCGCGGGAAACCTACGAGCAGTACTTC. Translating it yields CASSLRPRETYEQYF.

The J gene is TRBJ1-2, the V gene TRBV29-1; possibly TRBD1 for D (6 bases). This CDR3 is built from 14 residues. The germline gives CDR1 SQVTM, CDR2 ANQGSEA. Trimming cost V 1 base and J 8 bases, with 17 bases left between them. CDR3 region: CSVEGGDTGYGYTF. The CDR3 DNA is TGCAGCGTTGAAGGGGGGGACACTGGTTACGGCTACACCTTC. The full variable domain, its missing parts supplied by reference TRBV29-1 and TRBJ1-2, is SAVISQKPSRDICQRGTSLTIQCQVDSQVTMMFWYRQQPGQSLTLIATANQGSEATYESGFVIDKFPISRPNLTFSTLTVSNMSPEDSSIYLCSVEGGDTGYGYTFGSGTRLTVV.

This clonotype has a handful of counts. This chain uses TRBV19 with TRBJ1-5, with 7 bases lining up with TRBD1. The ends lost 7 bases at V and 6 bases at J; junction bases unmatched: 6. CDR3 size: 13 residues. Germline V gene lookup returns CDR1 LNHDA and CDR2 SQIVND (reference sequence). CDR3 amino acids: CASNEGAAQPQHF. The DNA for the CDR3 is TGTGCCAGTAATGAGGGGGCCGCTCAGCCCCAGCATTTT.

This clonotype has a handful of counts. V is TRBV25-1 and J is TRBJ1-6, with no clear D. This CDR3 region has 14 residues. Trimming shortened V by 3 bases and J by 9 bases, and 12 bases separated the two germline ends. Germline V gene sequence: CDR1 MGHDK, CDR2 SYGVNS. Here the CDR3 reads CASSDWALGSPLHF. CDR3 nucleotide sequence: TGTGCCAGCAGTGATTGGGCCCTAGGTTCACCCCTCCACTTT.

In this sample, this clonotype turned up many times. The chain recombines TRBV20-1 with TRBJ1-2; tentative D call: TRBD1 (6 bases). V was shortened by 1 base and J by 3 bases, with 12 bases between the two germline ends. This CDR3 is built from 14 residues. Germline V CDR1 and CDR2: DFQATT, SNEGSKA (reference sequence). This chain's CDR3 is CSARAWGAHYGYTF. The CDR3 region has the DNA TGCAGTGCTAGAGCGTGGGGGGCCCACTATGGCTACACCTTC.

This chain's CDR3 is CASSQYTGQPQHF. The CDR3 nucleotides are TGTGCCAGCAGCCAATACACCGGTCAGCCCCAGCATTTT. The rearrangement joins TRBV11-2 to TRBJ1-5; D is unresolved. The CDR3 spans 13 residues. Germline CDR1 SGHAT, CDR2 FQNNGV. The V end lost 5 bases, the J end lost 6 bases, and 11 bases lay between the germline ends.

On this clonotype itself: A much bigger clone sits one base away, suggesting this may be a read error. This rearrangement joins TRBV7-2 to TRBJ2-7; no clear D gene. The CDR3 length is 14 residues. CDR1 is SGHTA, CDR2 FQGNSA, per germline. The chain's CDR3 is CASSSRAVSHEQYF. The DNA of the CDR3 is TGTGCCAGCAGCTCCCGGGCAGTCTCCCACGAGCAGTACTTC.

This clonotype was counted a single time. The chain carries TRBV5-1 and TRBJ1-3; D not resolved. This CDR3 region has 14 residues. V was cut by 4 bases and J by 4 bases, with 12 bases left in between. Germline CDR1 is SGHRS and CDR2 is YFSETQ. CDR3 DNA sequence: TGCGCCAGCAGCGACCCAGCGGGAGGAAACACCATATATTTT. This sequence encodes CASSDPAGGNTIYF.

This clonotype was recorded a few times. A read error may explain this, as a much larger clone is one base away. The chain has TRBV7-2 and TRBJ2-6, with D perhaps TRBD1 (6 bases). Germline V gene data show CDR1 as SGHTA and CDR2 as FQGNSA. The CDR3 length is 16 residues. The CDR3 is CASSVVRHSGADVLTF. In nucleotides, the CDR3 is TGTGCCAGCAGCGTAGTAAGGCACTCAGGGGCCGACGTCCTGACTTTC.

This clonotype was recorded many times. The chain combines TRBV6-5 with TRBJ1-1; 11 bases align to TRBD1. Unmatched junction bases numbered 4, after V lost 4 bases and J lost 3 bases. The CDR3 contains 15 residues. Germline lookup yields CDR1 MNHEY and CDR2 SVGAGI. CDR3 residues: CASSWTGGWDTEAFF. In DNA, the CDR3 is TGTGCCAGCAGTTGGACAGGGGGCTGGGACACTGAAGCTTTCTTT.

This chain links TRBV20-1 with TRBJ1-5; D is uncertain. V lost 5 bases and J 7 bases, leaving 12 bases between the germline ends. The CDR3 is 12 residues long. Germline V gene lookup returns CDR1 DFQATT and CDR2 SNEGSKA (reference sequence). CDR3: CSAGPVGQPQHF. The CDR3 DNA reads TGCAGTGCTGGCCCAGTTGGGCAGCCCCAGCATTTT.

The genes are TRBV6-5 and TRBJ2-7; 7 bases are a match to TRBD1. Germline loops: CDR1 MNHEY, CDR2 SVGAGI. The CDR3 sequence is 17 residues long. With 5 bases clipped from V and 6 bases from J, the junction kept 19 bases outside the gene matches. The CDR3 spells CASSTFDRESLLGEQYF. The CDR3 coding sequence is TGTGCCAGCAGTACGTTCGACAGGGAGAGCCTCCTCGGCGAGCAGTACTTC.

This clonotype was observed many times. J is TRBJ1-1 and V is TRBV5-1; maybe TRBD1 (6 bases). The V and J ends lost 4 bases and 1 base respectively, with 11 bases between them. This CDR3 is 14 amino acids long. From germline, CDR1 is SGHRS and CDR2 YFSETQ. CDR3 nucleotide sequence: TGCGCCAGCAGCAACAGGGTAACGAACACTGAAGCTTTCTTT. Translation gives CASSNRVTNTEAFF. The full variable domain, with the rest looked up from reference TRBV5-1 and TRBJ1-1, is KAGVTQTPRYLIKTRGQQVTLSCSPISGHRSVSWYQQTPGQGLQFLFEYFSETQRNKGNFPGRFSGRQFSNSRSEMNVSTLELGDSALYLCASSNRVTNTEAFFGQGTRLTVV.